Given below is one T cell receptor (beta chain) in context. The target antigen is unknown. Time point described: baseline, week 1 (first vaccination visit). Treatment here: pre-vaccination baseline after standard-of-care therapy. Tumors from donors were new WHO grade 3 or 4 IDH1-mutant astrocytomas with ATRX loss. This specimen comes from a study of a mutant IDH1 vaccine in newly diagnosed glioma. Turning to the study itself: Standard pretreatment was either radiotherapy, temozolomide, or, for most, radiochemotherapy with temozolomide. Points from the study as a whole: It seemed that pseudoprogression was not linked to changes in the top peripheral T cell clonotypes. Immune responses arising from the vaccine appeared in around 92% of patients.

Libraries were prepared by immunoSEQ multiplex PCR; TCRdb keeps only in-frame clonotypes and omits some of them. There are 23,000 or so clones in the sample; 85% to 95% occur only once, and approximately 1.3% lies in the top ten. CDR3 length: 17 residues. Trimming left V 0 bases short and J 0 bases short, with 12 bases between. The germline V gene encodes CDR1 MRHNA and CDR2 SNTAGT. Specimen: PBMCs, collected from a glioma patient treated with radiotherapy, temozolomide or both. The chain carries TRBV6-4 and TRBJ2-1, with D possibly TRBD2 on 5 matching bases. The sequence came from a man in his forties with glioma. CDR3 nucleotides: TGTGCCAGCAGTGACTCGGTAGCGCCTAGCTCCTACAATGAGCAGTTCTTC. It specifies CASSDSVAPSSYNEQFF.